This T cell receptor beta chain emerged from a study of cytomegalovirus exposure and HLA in healthy donors. The PCR employed 60 Vbeta primers together with 13 Jbeta primers. Clones were read by immunoSEQ multiplex PCR, and TCRdb kept only the in-frame ones, dropping some. This sample has more than 200,000 clones, with approximately 83% found just once. For this clone: The antigen is not known.

This CDR3 comprises 15 residues. The J segment lost 4 bases and the V segment lost 7 bases, leaving 11 bases of the junction unmatched. Germline lookup yields CDR1 MNHEY and CDR2 SVGAGI. Notes on the study in general: In a later analysis, most CMV-associated TCR beta chains appeared HLA-restricted.

The TCR originated in a girl between 5 and 17 years old in good health and CMV-seronegative. The V call is TRBV6-5, the J call TRBJ2-5, with 8 positions matching TRBD2. The sample taken for sequencing was PBMCs. Here the CDR3 DNA reads TGTGCCAGCATCCCAGGGCTTCGGGAGGGAGAGACCCAGTACTTC. This sequence encodes CASIPGLREGETQYF.